Here is one TCR beta chain with its context. The antigen remains undetermined. Germline assignment: CDR1 MNHNS and CDR2 SASEGT. This CDR3 is built from 16 residues. Trimming stripped 2 bases from V and 2 bases from J, with 13 bases between. The record originates from a study of cytomegalovirus exposure and HLA in healthy donors. Study-level points and caveats: The dataset shows that most TCR sequences were rare, while some public TCRs occurred in many donors. Analysis performed later showed TCR beta chains linked to HLA being more clonally expanded than equally common others. Sequencing probably produced one cluster of sequence variants that were highly shared. About 87% or about 30% of the time was how often most TCR beta V segments were productive, according to an earlier analysis.

The PCR used 60 Vbeta and 13 Jbeta primers. Clones were sequenced by immunoSEQ multiplex PCR, and TCRdb holds only the in-frame ones, with some missing. The sample yields approximately 240,000 clones, roughly 79% seen once. The receptor's source is a woman between 40 and 50 years old in good health and CMV-seronegative. Specimen: PBMCs. This chain links TRBV6-1 with TRBJ1-5, with TRBD1 as a possible D gene (5 bases). The CDR3 reads CASSESSDRGNQPQHF. CDR3 bases: TGTGCCAGCAGTGAAAGCTCTGACAGAGGCAATCAGCCCCAGCATTTT.